The 13 T cell receptor beta chains reported below all come from one sample, sequenced in a study of technical replicates of blood from a few donors. Libraries were prepared by immunoSEQ multiplex PCR; TCRdb keeps only in-frame clonotypes and omits some of them. The table lists some 69,000 clones, 75% to 90% of them singletons. Material: PBMCs. These receptors were collected from a human donor in good health. Some clones in this sample may be carry-over from other donors' samples.

The genes are TRBV9 and TRBJ2-2; TRBD1 matches 7 bases. Losses at the gene ends were 3 bases for V and 0 bases for J; bases not matched to a gene: 2. The CDR3 length is 15 residues. CDR1 and CDR2 from the germline V gene are SGDLS and YYNGEE. The CDR3 protein is CASSAGTANTGELFF. CDR3 sequence (DNA): TGTGCCAGCAGCGCCGGGACAGCGAACACCGGGGAGCTGTTTTTT.

This chain connects TRBV6-5 to TRBJ1-6, with 7 positions matching TRBD1. The germline V gene has CDR1 MNHEY and CDR2 SVGAGI. The junction had 4 bases not matched to a gene; V was cut back by 6 bases and J by 8 bases. CDR3 size: 13 residues. As DNA, the CDR3 is TGTGCCAGCAGGATGACAGGGCATTCACCCCTCCACTTT. Protein product: CASRMTGHSPLHF.

This clone has only a few counts. For the CDR3, the DNA is TGCGCCAGCAGCCAATCCCCTCCTGGACAGGCCAACACTGAAGCTTTCTTT. It specifies CASSQSPPGQANTEAFF. This chain uses TRBV4-3 with TRBJ1-1; 7 bases are a match to TRBD1. V gave up 2 bases and J gave up 2 bases; unmatched junction bases: 11. The germline gives CDR1 LGHNA, CDR2 YSLEER. CDR3 size: 17 residues.

The genes are TRBV4-2 and TRBJ2-7, with 8 positions matching TRBD1. The CDR3 length is 15 residues. V dropped 1 base and J dropped 1; count of bases not matched to a gene: 3. The V gene's germline CDR1 is LGHNA and CDR2 YNFKEQ. CDR3 nucleotides: TGTGCCAGCAGCCAAGGTGGACAGGGTTCCTACGAGCAGTACTTC. Its protein product is CASSQGGQGSYEQYF.

The V and J genes are TRBV19 and TRBJ2-2, with D unresolved. Germline CDR1 LNHDA, CDR2 SQIVND (reference sequence). The CDR3 sequence is 12 residues long. Trimming shortened V by 4 bases and J by 6 bases, and 6 bases separated the two germline ends. CDR3 residues: CASSTLSGELFF. As DNA, the CDR3 is TGTGCCAGTAGTACTCTATCCGGGGAGCTGTTTTTT.

J is TRBJ2-2 and V is TRBV9; the D is unclear. Germline V gene lookup returns CDR1 SGDLS and CDR2 YYNGEE. V lost 2 bases, J lost 5 bases, and 4 bases lay in between. The CDR3 has 12 amino acids. CDR3 sequence: CASSVVTGELFF. CDR3 coding DNA: TGTGCCAGCAGCGTCGTTACCGGGGAGCTGTTTTTT.

This clone was found once. The rearrangement uses TRBV15 and TRBJ2-5; 10 nucleotides line up with TRBD1. Germline values: CDR1 LNHNV, CDR2 YYDKDF (reference sequence). V shed 3 bases, J shed 7 bases, and the junction held 5 bases outside the gene matches. CDR3 length: 14 amino acids. The DNA of the CDR3 is TGTGCCACCAGCAGTGACAGGGGGCGGGGGACCCAGTACTTC. Amino acids: CATSSDRGRGTQYF.

The CDR3 DNA sequence: TGTGCCTGGAGTGCGTTTAGGGGCGGTGAGCAGTTCTTC. Protein sequence: CAWSAFRGGEQFF. V and J are TRBV30 and TRBJ2-1, with D perhaps TRBD1 (5 bases). CDR3 size: 13 residues. Between the trimmed V and J ends, which lost 1 base and 9 bases, there was a span of 13 bases. Germline CDR1 is GTSNPN and CDR2 is SVGIG (reference sequence).

The rearrangement uses TRBV4-3 and TRBJ1-2; 8 bases are shared with TRBD1. Germline assignment: CDR1 LGHNA and CDR2 YSLEER. The CDR3 sequence is 14 residues long. The V gene end was trimmed by 6 bases and the J gene end by 7 bases; junction bases not matched to a gene: 10. The CDR3 DNA reads as TGCGCCAGCAGGGTGTCGGACAGGGCAAGTGGCTACACCTTC. The encoded protein is CASRVSDRASGYTF.

The table lists this clone with a few counts. J is TRBJ1-2 and V is TRBV4-1; TRBD1 is a possible D gene (5 bases). The CDR3 length is 13 residues. V lost 1 base, J lost 9 bases, and 12 bases lay in between. Germline V CDR1 and CDR2: MGHRA, YSYEKL. The CDR3 loop is CASSQVGVSSYTF. The CDR3 DNA sequence: TGCGCCAGCAGCCAAGTAGGGGTCTCAAGCTACACCTTC.

The J gene is TRBJ1-2, the V gene TRBV6-5, with 8 bases aligning to TRBD1. V trimming: 6 bases; J trimming: 2 bases; junction bases outside the gene matches: 8. Looked up from germline, CDR1 is MNHEY and CDR2 is SVGAGI. This CDR3 is 15 amino acids long. As DNA, the CDR3 is TGTGCCAGCAGATCGGCGGGACAGGCGAACTATGGCTACACCTTC. As protein: CASRSAGQANYGYTF.

The chain combines TRBV10-1 with TRBJ2-5; D is ambiguous. The CDR3 has 15 amino acids. Germline CDR1 reads WNHNN; CDR2 reads SYGVQD (reference sequence). Trimming shortened V by 0 bases and J by 2 bases, and 10 bases separated the two germline ends. The DNA for the CDR3 is TGCGCCAGCAGTGAGTCAGTGGGCTCTCAAGAGACCCAGTACTTC. Its protein is CASSESVGSQETQYF.

The genes are TRBV6-1 and TRBJ2-1; D call uncertain. The CDR3 contains 12 residues. Trimming removed 0 bases from V and 6 bases from J, with 3 bases in between. CDR1 is MNHNS, CDR2 SASEGT, per germline. The CDR3 coding sequence is TGTGCCAGCAGTGAAGCCGTCAATGAGCAGTTCTTC. Translated: CASSEAVNEQFF.